The clone carrying this TCR beta chain was observed at least ten times. The entry originates in a study of regulatory T cells in long-lasting Graves disease. This CDR3 has 13 amino acids. The V gene lost 4 bases and the J gene lost 0 bases, with 6 bases spanning the gap. Germline V lookup: CDR1 SNHLY, CDR2 FYNNEI. The time point is: newly diagnosed GD, antithyroid drugs for less than 3 months. Scientists built the TCR library using RNA that was extracted from PBMCs. CDR3 regions were amplified by Arm-PCR using iRepertoire HTBI primers to build TCR beta libraries. TCRdb redid the calling of the multiplex PCR reads with MiXCR, one entry per CDR3 protein. This sample has roughly 350,000 distinct CDR3 sequences, with around 16% found just once. These data are also associated with another study on T cells in Graves' hyperthyroidism and ophthalmopathy. That source reports: Across 18 months, stable Graves' hyperthyroidism was marked by no progression to ophthalmopathy. Ophthalmopathy and stable hyperthyroidism were separated by a 13 V-J model.

This receptor was taken from a woman under 30 with Graves disease. The material was peripheral blood mononuclear cells (PBMCs), obtained at new diagnosis, from a patient treated with antithyroid drugs. The chain joins TRBV2 to TRBJ1-1, with D uncertain. The CDR3 nucleotides read TGTGCCAGCAGTGTAGGGATGAACACTGAAGCTTTCTTT. The encoded protein is CASSVGMNTEAFF.